The source of this TCR beta chain is a study of cytomegalovirus exposure and HLA in healthy donors. Study at large: Of the donors genotyped, approximately 410 in all, 65% to 90% fell in the Caucasian-associated ancestry cluster.

The CDR3 consists of 14 residues. The germline V gene encodes CDR1 SGHAT and CDR2 FQNNGV. The ends were cut back, 4 bases at V and 0 bases at J, with 10 bases in the middle. Study findings and constraints: Reported findings show TCR beta sequences accurately forecast HLA-A and HLA-B alleles in most subjects. An analysis was carried out at a later point. It showed that HLA-associated TCR beta chains were more clonally expanded than equally common non-associated chains.

Concerning this clone: The antigen is not known.

In the PCR, 60 Vbeta and 13 Jbeta primers were used. TCRdb's table, derived via immunoSEQ multiplex PCR, lists solely in-frame clones and lacks some. The table lists some 130,000 clones, 75% to 90% of them singletons, with 3% to 3.5% in the top ten. Specimen: PBMCs. The clonotype was recovered from a male donor in good health and CMV-seronegative. This sequence joins TRBV11-2 and TRBJ2-7, with D perhaps TRBD1 (6 bases). CDR3 bases: TGTGCCAGCAGCTCTCTCAGGGGCTCCTACGAGCAGTACTTC. This codes for CASSSLRGSYEQYF.